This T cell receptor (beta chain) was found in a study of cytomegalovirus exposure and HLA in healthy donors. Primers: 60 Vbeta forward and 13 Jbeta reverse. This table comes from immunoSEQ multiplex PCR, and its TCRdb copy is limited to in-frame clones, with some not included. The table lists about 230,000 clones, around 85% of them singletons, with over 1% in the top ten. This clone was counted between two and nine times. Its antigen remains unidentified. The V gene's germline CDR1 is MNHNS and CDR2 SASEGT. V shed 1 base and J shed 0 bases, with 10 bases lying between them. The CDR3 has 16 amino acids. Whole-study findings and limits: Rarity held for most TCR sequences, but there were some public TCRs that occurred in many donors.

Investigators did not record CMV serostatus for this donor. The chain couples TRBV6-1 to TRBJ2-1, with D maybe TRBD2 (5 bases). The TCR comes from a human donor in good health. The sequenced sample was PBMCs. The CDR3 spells CASSEESGTSYNEQFF. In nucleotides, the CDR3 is TGTGCCAGCAGTGAAGAGTCGGGAACCTCCTACAATGAGCAGTTCTTC.